A selection of T cell receptor beta chains follows, all from one sample in a study of cytomegalovirus exposure and HLA in healthy donors. Clones were read by immunoSEQ multiplex PCR, and TCRdb kept only the in-frame ones, dropping some. The sample shows fewer than 200,000 clones, more than 70% of them seen only once. Specimen: PBMCs. The receptors were sampled from a man aged 55-75 years in good health and CMV-seronegative. CDR3s leave out the opening cysteine and the closing phenylalanine or tryptophan. Each record gives: J gene, V gene, CDR3 protein.

TRBJ2-1 | TRBV7-7 | ASSFRPPGTSGYNEQF
TRBJ2-3 | TRBV9 | ASSPGLADTDTQY
TRBJ1-5 | TRBV19 | ASRIQGTHSNQPQH
TRBJ2-2 | TRBV6-1 | ASSDNPGLAGRFDAGELF
TRBJ1-1 | TRBV9 | ASSVGRGGTEAF
TRBJ2-1 | TRBV18 | ASSPDLAGVGNEQF
TRBJ1-1 | TRBV28 | ASSLYRGTEAF
TRBJ1-2 | TRBV5-4 | ASSLPAQGTYGYT
TRBJ2-2 | TRBV7-8 | ASTPDILNTGELF
TRBJ1-2 | TRBV28 | ASSPRQGASRGYT
TRBJ2-7 | TRBV18 | ASSPQGQGASYEQY
TRBJ1-1 | TRBV19 | ASTRQGVTEAF
TRBJ2-2 | TRBV27 | ASSPGDLGELF
TRBJ2-2 | TRBV19 | ASSIGQSNTGELF
TRBJ2-5 | TRBV5-1 | ASSLMGQGGLGTQY
TRBJ2-3 | TRBV7-9 | SSSVSGGSTDTQY
TRBJ2-4 | TRBV28 | ASTGGQDRAKNIQY
TRBJ2-3 | TRBV27 | ASSPDDRASTDTQY
TRBJ2-1 | TRBV5-1 | ASSLGLGNRNEQF
TRBJ2-7 | TRBV30 | AWYPGQGSGQY
TRBJ2-1 | TRBV10-2 | ATKLAGGPSYNEQF
TRBJ2-1 | TRBV5-4 | ASSLGTGTGLESF
TRBJ2-7 | TRBV6-5 | ASSYSTNIWGGEQY
TRBJ2-3 | TRBV21-1 | ASSKQAPGQGTDTQY
TRBJ1-1 | TRBV6-6 | ASSRVTGDTEAF
TRBJ2-1 | TRBV2 | ASSVREGYNEQF
TRBJ2-7 | TRBV10-3 | AISENQGDYEQY
TRBJ2-5 | TRBV29-1 | SVLQGRVFRETQY
TRBJ2-7 | TRBV19 | ASSIVGGWEQY
TRBJ2-7 | TRBV27 | ASSLSARAYEQY
TRBJ2-6 | TRBV7-2 | ASSLGPRSGANVLT
TRBJ2-7 | TRBV6-5 | ASSYSSAVPYEQY
TRBJ1-2 | TRBV28 | ASSFPDILGGYT
TRBJ2-3 | TRBV7-2 | ASSSLFADTQY
TRBJ2-1 | TRBV5-1 | ASSMDGYNEQF
TRBJ2-3 | TRBV28 | ASSRAGAADTQY
TRBJ1-2 | TRBV28 | ASLLMGQGDRGYT
TRBJ2-5 | TRBV28 | ASSFSLAGIQETQY
TRBJ1-4 | TRBV7-9 | ASSSWPGQDSNEKLF